The 9 T cell receptor beta chains given below trace back to one sample, sequenced in a study of blood T cell repertoires in COVID-19. TCRdb's table, derived via immunoSEQ multiplex PCR, lists solely in-frame clones and lacks some. This table has about 180,000 clones, approximately 86% appearing once. Specimen: peripheral blood. The receptor set was obtained from a man over 45 with active or convalescent COVID-19.

The chain joins TRBV28 to TRBJ2-2, with TRBD1 matching over 7 bases. The CDR3 runs 14 residues. Germline CDR1 is MDHEN and CDR2 is SYDVKM. Germline trimming cut 4 bases from V and 6 bases from J; bases unmatched to any gene: 5. The CDR3 region is CASSSSDRAGELFF. Written as DNA, the CDR3 is TGTGCCAGCAGTTCCTCCGACAGGGCCGGGGAGCTGTTTTTT.

The chain links TRBV2 to TRBJ1-1; D gene uncertain. Trimming left V 7 bases short and J 0 bases short, with 9 bases between. CDR1 is SNHLY and CDR2 is FYNNEI in the germline V gene. CDR3 length: 13 amino acids. CDR3 coding DNA: TGTGCCAGCATGGGCCAGGTGAACACTGAAGCTTTCTTT. Translated, it gives CASMGQVNTEAFF.

The chain employs TRBV29-1 and TRBJ1-3; 8 bases match TRBD1. The CDR3 has 15 residues. Germline V gives CDR1 SQVTM, CDR2 ANQGSEA. V shed 6 bases and J 0 bases; nucleotides not matched to a gene: 7. The CDR3 sequence is CSVTRTGTSGNTIYF. DNA of the CDR3: TGCAGCGTCACGAGGACAGGGACCTCTGGAAACACCATATATTTT.

This clone was observed a single time. The rearrangement joins TRBV18 to TRBJ1-2, with TRBD1 as a possible D gene (6 bases). Germline CDR1 is KGHSH and CDR2 is LQKENI. The ends were cut back, 2 bases at V and 0 bases at J, with 7 bases in the middle. The CDR3 loop spans 14 amino acids. DNA of the CDR3: TGTGCCAGCTCACCAGACAGGTCTAACTATGGCTACACCTTC. The encoded protein is CASSPDRSNYGYTF.

V and J are TRBV3-1 (or the pseudogene TRBV3-2) and TRBJ2-3; 8 positions match TRBD2. V trimming: 0 bases; J trimming: 7 bases; junction bases outside the gene matches: 9. This CDR3 is 16 amino acids long. Looked up from germline, CDR1 is LGHDT and CDR2 is YNNKEL (reference sequence). CDR3 sequence reads: CASSQDGSGVRNTQYF. The CDR3 DNA sequence: TGTGCCAGCAGCCAAGACGGTAGCGGGGTTCGAAATACGCAGTATTTT.

This clone has only a few counts. The gene calls are TRBV19 and TRBJ1-6; D possibly corresponds to TRBD1 (5 bases). Germline V gene lookup returns CDR1 LNHDA and CDR2 SQIVND (reference sequence). Trimming shortened V by 5 bases and J by 11 bases, and 16 bases separated the two germline ends. The CDR3 loop spans 14 amino acids. The CDR3 sequence: CASSFRQGLAPLHF. Written as DNA, the CDR3 is TGTGCCAGTAGTTTCCGGCAGGGTTTGGCACCCCTCCACTTT.

V is TRBV6-1 and J is TRBJ1-5; no clear D. Germline V CDR1 and CDR2: MNHNS, SASEGT. V was clipped by 1 base and J by 2 bases, with 6 bases between them. This CDR3 is 14 amino acids long. CDR3 amino acids: CASSEDGGNQPQHF. The CDR3 bases are TGTGCCAGCAGTGAAGATGGAGGCAATCAGCCCCAGCATTTT.

V gene TRBV6-1 combines with J gene TRBJ2-1; 10 nucleotides match TRBD1. The V and J ends lost 2 bases and 7 bases, in that order; junction bases with no gene match: 5. CDR1 and CDR2 (germline): MNHNS, SASEGT. CDR3 size: 15 residues. The CDR3 protein is CASSEWDRGKNEQFF. The CDR3 DNA is TGTGCCAGCAGTGAATGGGACAGGGGAAAGAATGAGCAGTTCTTC.

The chain joins TRBV12-3 or TRBV12-4 to TRBJ2-7; the D gene is possibly TRBD1 (5 bases). V dropped 7 bases and J dropped 1 base, with 11 bases sitting between them. CDR3 length: 13 residues. CDR3 residues: CASTLGPSYEQYF. CDR3 bases: TGTGCCAGCACTCTGGGGCCATCCTACGAGCAGTACTTC.